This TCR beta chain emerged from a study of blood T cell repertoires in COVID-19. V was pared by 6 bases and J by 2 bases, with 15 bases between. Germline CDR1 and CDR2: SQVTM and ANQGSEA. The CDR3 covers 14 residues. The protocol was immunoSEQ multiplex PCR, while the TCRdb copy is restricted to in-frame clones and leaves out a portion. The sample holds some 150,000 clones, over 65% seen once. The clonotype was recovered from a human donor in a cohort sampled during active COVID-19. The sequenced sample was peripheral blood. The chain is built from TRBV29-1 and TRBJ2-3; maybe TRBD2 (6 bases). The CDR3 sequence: CSVKLAGLTDTQYF. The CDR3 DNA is TGCAGCGTGAAACTAGCCGGACTCACAGATACGCAGTATTTT.